This TCR beta chain was recorded in a study of CD8 T cells in Susac syndrome. TCR beta from blood CD8+ and CD4+ T cells was sequenced. While serving as controls, healthy donors were matched for age and sex. It was negative isolation that provided the CD8+ and CD4+ T cells, whereas TEMRA cells were enriched by FACS. cDNA came from about 0.51 to 1 ug RNA primed by random hexamers. Amplification of TCR beta CDR3 by immunoSEQ multiplex PCR spanned 54 Vbeta and 13 Jbeta. Each CDR3 protein gets one entry after TCRdb re-called the immunoSEQ multiplex PCR reads with MiXCR. The sample has 100,000 to 150,000 distinct CDR3 sequences, about 95% seen once; the top ten hold roughly 0.08%. Germline-derived CDR1 and CDR2 are DFQATT and SNEGSKA (reference sequence). The CDR3 consists of 10 residues. V was shortened by 7 bases and J by 5 bases, with 9 bases between the two germline ends.

Sequencing was done on a sample of CD4+ T cells from PBMCs. The sequence derives from a human donor in good health. The V gene is TRBV20-1, the J gene TRBJ2-7, with D unresolved. The CDR3 sequence is CSVIGNEQYF. CDR3 DNA: TGCAGTGTAATCGGTAACGAGCAGTACTTC.